A single sample gave rise to the 6 T cell receptor beta chains below, sequenced in a study of early T cells in non-severe SARS-CoV-2 infection. TCRdb ran MiXCR on the 5' RACE reads and lists one entry per CDR3 protein. The sample has almost 85,000 distinct CDR3 sequences; about 12% are singletons. Material: whole blood. These TCRs come from an adult who was a healthcare worker with PCR-confirmed SARS-CoV-2 infection or an uninfected control (not recorded which).

In this sample, this clonotype turned up a few times. The CDR3 spells CAIKPLAGYEQYF. CDR3 coding DNA: TGTGCCATCAAGCCCCTAGCGGGCTACGAGCAGTACTTC. The chain has TRBV10-3 and TRBJ2-7; 8 nucleotides line up with TRBD2. CDR3 size: 13 residues. Germline CDR1 and CDR2: ENHRY and SYGVKD. Trimming cost V 7 bases and J 3 bases; bases outside gene matches: 5.

This clonotype was picked up many times. The rearrangement links TRBV28 to TRBJ2-1; D unresolved. V was shortened by 5 bases and J by 7 bases, with 6 bases between the two germline ends. This CDR3 region has 11 residues. CDR1 is MDHEN, CDR2 SYDVKM, per germline. Here the CDR3 DNA reads TGTGCCAGCAGTCCTCTAAATGAGCAGTTCTTC. Translation: CASSPLNEQFF.

This clonotype was counted many times. The chain carries TRBV4-1 and TRBJ2-3; 10 nucleotides match TRBD2. There are 17 residues in the CDR3. From germline, CDR1 is MGHRA and CDR2 YSYEKL. Trimming took 3 bases from V and 5 from J; bases not matched to a gene: 11. The CDR3 DNA is TGCGCCAGCAGCCACCCCGAGCGGGGGGGCATGAAAGATACGCAGTATTTT. It is translated as CASSHPERGGMKDTQYF.

This CDR3 reads CASTWRGEAFF. As DNA, the CDR3 is TGTGCCAGCACCTGGCGGGGTGAAGCTTTCTTT. The chain couples TRBV6-4 to TRBJ1-1; D ambiguous. The CDR3 is 11 residues long. Germline CDR1 is MRHNA and CDR2 is SNTAGT. V was shortened by 7 bases and J by 7 bases, with 10 bases between the two germline ends.

This clonotype has just a few counts. The gene calls are TRBV5-1 and TRBJ2-1; D gene uncertain. This CDR3 has 15 residues. V dropped 4 bases and J dropped 2 bases, with 13 bases sitting between them. CDR1 is SGHRS, CDR2 YFSETQ, per germline. DNA for the CDR3: TGCGCCAGCAGCCCCGGTTTAATACCCTACAATGAGCAGTTCTTC. It codes for CASSPGLIPYNEQFF.

At least ten counts were recorded for this clonotype. The chain carries TRBV5-1 and TRBJ2-1; D not resolved. Trimming took off 0 bases at V and 0 bases at J, with 7 bases between the two ends. The CDR3 runs 15 residues. Germline CDR1 and CDR2: SGHRS and YFSETQ. CDR3 nucleotide sequence: TGCGCCAGCAGCTTGGAGTGGAGCTCCTACAATGAGCAGTTCTTC. It encodes CASSLEWSSYNEQFF.